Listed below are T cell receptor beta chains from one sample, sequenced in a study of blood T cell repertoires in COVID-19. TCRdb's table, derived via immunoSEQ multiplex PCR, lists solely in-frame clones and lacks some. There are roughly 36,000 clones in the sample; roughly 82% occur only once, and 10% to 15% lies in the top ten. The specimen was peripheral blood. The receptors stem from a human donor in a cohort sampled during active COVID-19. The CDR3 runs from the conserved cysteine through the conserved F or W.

CDR3 protein: CASSSRGHEQYF
J gene: TRBJ2-7
V gene: TRBV6-5

CDR3 protein: CAISERTREPQHF
J gene: TRBJ1-5
V gene: TRBV10-3

CDR3 protein: CASSLVGQGRDTQYF
J gene: TRBJ2-3
V gene: TRBV5-6

CDR3 protein: CASSYRLSSYNSPLHF
J gene: TRBJ1-6
V gene: TRBV18

CDR3 protein: CASSQQGAEKLFF
J gene: TRBJ1-4
V gene: TRBV5-4

CDR3 protein: CASSIHPGTGFNSPLHF
J gene: TRBJ1-6
V gene: TRBV5-1

CDR3 protein: CASSTQGVGNTEAFF
J gene: TRBJ1-1
V gene: TRBV7-6

CDR3 protein: CASSLPGTESYEQYF
J gene: TRBJ2-7
V gene: TRBV18

CDR3 protein: CARANQPQHF
J gene: TRBJ1-5
V gene: TRBV11-3

CDR3 protein: CASSPGRVEYEQYF
J gene: TRBJ2-7
V gene: TRBV5-1

CDR3 protein: CASSLERGGAMETQYF
J gene: TRBJ2-5
V gene: TRBV7-2

CDR3 protein: CASSLEGSGETQYF
J gene: TRBJ2-5
V gene: TRBV5-1

CDR3 protein: CASSLTGYYNSPLHF
J gene: TRBJ1-6
V gene: TRBV18

CDR3 protein: CASSQETLTEAFF
J gene: TRBJ1-1
V gene: TRBV4-3

CDR3 protein: CASSLGGNTGELFF
J gene: TRBJ2-2
V gene: TRBV7-6

CDR3 protein: CASSETPHRGEGYTF
J gene: TRBJ1-2
V gene: TRBV6-1

CDR3 protein: CASRKTGFTEAFF
J gene: TRBJ1-1
V gene: TRBV27

CDR3 protein: CATSTENSYGYTF
J gene: TRBJ1-2
V gene: TRBV15

CDR3 protein: CASSWGDRGPGELFF
J gene: TRBJ2-2
V gene: TRBV11-3

CDR3 protein: CASGDRLSGYTF
J gene: TRBJ1-2
V gene: TRBV28

CDR3 protein: CASSLLAEIEKLFF
J gene: TRBJ1-4
V gene: TRBV28

CDR3 protein: CASSPDRGYSNQPQHF
J gene: TRBJ1-5
V gene: TRBV6-6

CDR3 protein: CASSQERTRVGGELFF
J gene: TRBJ2-2
V gene: TRBV4-1

CDR3 protein: CASSWDRDTEAFF
J gene: TRBJ1-1
V gene: TRBV10-1

CDR3 protein: CASSFQGNPAKNIQYF
J gene: TRBJ2-4
V gene: TRBV5-1

CDR3 protein: CASSPMGRSLGGTTEAFF
J gene: TRBJ1-1
V gene: TRBV7-2